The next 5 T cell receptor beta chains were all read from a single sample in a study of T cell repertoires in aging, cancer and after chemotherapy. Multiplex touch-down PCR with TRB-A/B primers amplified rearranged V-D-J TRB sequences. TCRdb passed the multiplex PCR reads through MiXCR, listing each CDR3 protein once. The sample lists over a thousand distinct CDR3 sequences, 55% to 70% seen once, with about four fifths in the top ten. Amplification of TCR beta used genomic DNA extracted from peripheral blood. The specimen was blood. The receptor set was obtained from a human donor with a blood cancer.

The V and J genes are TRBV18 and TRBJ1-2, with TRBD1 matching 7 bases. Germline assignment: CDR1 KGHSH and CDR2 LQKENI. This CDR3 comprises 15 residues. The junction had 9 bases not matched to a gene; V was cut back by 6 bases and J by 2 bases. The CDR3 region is CASSPSGQDNYGYTF. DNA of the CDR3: TGTGCCAGCTCTCCCTCAGGACAGGACAACTATGGCTACACCTTC.

CDR3 sequence: CASSFPPSQETQYF. In DNA, the CDR3 is TGTGCCAGCAGTTTCCCCCCGTCTCAAGAGACCCAGTACTTC. The chain has TRBV12-3 or TRBV12-4 and TRBJ2-5; no firm D call. There are 14 residues in the CDR3. V lost 3 bases and J 2 bases, leaving 10 bases between the germline ends.

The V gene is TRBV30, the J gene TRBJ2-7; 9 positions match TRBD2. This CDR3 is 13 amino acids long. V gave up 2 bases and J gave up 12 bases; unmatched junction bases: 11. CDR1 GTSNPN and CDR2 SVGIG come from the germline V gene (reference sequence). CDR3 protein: CAWSSSSSGRRYF. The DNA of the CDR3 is TGTGCCTGGAGTTCCTCCTCGAGCGGGAGGAGGTACTTC.

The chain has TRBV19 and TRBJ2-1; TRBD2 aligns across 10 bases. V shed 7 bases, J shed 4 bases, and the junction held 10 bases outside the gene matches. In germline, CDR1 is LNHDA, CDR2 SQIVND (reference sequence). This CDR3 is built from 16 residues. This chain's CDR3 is CASKAGGLALYNEQFF. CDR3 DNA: TGTGCCAGTAAGGCCGGGGGACTAGCGCTATACAATGAGCAGTTCTTC.

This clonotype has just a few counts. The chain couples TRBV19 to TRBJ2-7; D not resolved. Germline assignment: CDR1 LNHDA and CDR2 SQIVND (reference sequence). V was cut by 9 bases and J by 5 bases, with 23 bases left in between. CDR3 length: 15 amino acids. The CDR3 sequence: CASSPGPTLIHEQYF. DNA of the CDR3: TGTGCCAGCAGCCCCGGGCCTACGCTAATCCACGAGCAGTACTTC.